The text below deals with one T cell receptor (beta chain). Its antigen remains unidentified. Data came from immunoSEQ multiplex PCR; TCRdb stores just in-frame clones and leaves some out. The data show roughly 140,000 clones, less than 95% seen once. The data belong to a study of T cell responses to AZD1222 COVID-19 vaccine. Overall study results and limits: Nearly half of spike-specific TCRs reportedly target unmutated variant regions. The CD4 TCRs associated with vaccination extended across spike and predominated at 160-218 and 743-854. Baseline seropositivity occurred in only a handful of AZD1222 recipients. There were mostly white British donors and more females than males, and clonal diversity was possibly underestimated.

V shed 7 bases and J shed 1 base, with 10 bases lying between them. Germline-derived CDR1 and CDR2 are LGHDT and YNNKEL (reference sequence). CDR3 length: 13 residues. The source was peripheral blood, collected on day 0 of AZD1222 vaccination. The receptor comes from an adult in good health. This chain uses TRBV3-1 (or the pseudogene TRBV3-2) with TRBJ1-1; D not certain. CDR3 sequence (DNA): TGTGCCAGCATAGGTTGGGGGAACACTGAAGCTTTCTTT. Protein: CASIGWGNTEAFF.